In its sample, the clone carrying this T cell receptor (beta chain) was seen a few times. Germline CDR1 SGHTA, CDR2 FQGNSA. There are 16 residues in the CDR3. J was trimmed by 2 bases and V by 6 bases; bases with no gene match: 11. These data are taken from a study of T cells in Graves' hyperthyroidism and ophthalmopathy. The TCR beta CDR3 regions underwent amplification using RNA transcripts as the source. HTBI primers drove first-round RT-PCR of the TCR CDR3. TCRdb fed the multiplex PCR reads into MiXCR, producing one record per CDR3 protein. The repertoire holds about 590,000 distinct CDR3 sequences, 14% seen once, with about 6.6% in the top ten. PBMCs came from 10 ml fresh peripheral blood.

The sample taken for sequencing was blood. The chain is built from TRBV7-2 and TRBJ1-1, with 8 bases aligning to TRBD1. The receptor's source is a woman younger than 35 with Graves' ophthalmopathy. The CDR3 here is CASRDRALSINTEAFF. CDR3 in DNA: TGTGCCAGCAGGGACAGGGCCCTGTCCATTAACACTGAAGCTTTCTTT.